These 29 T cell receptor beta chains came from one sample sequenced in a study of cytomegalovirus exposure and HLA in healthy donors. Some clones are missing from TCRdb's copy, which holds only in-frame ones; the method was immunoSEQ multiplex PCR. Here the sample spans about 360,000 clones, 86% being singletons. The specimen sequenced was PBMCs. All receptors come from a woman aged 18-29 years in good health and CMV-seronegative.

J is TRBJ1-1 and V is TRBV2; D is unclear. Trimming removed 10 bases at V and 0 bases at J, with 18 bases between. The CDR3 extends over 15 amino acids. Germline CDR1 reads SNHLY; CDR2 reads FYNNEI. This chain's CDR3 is CATQDPTGLNTEAFF. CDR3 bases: TGTGCCACCCAGGATCCGACGGGGTTGAACACTGAAGCTTTCTTT. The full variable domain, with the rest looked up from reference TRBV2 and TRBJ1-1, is EPEVTQTPSHQVTQMGQEVILRCVPISNHLYFYWYRQILGQKVEFLVSFYNNEISEKSEIFDDQFSVERPDGSNFTLKIRSTKLEDSAMYFCATQDPTGLNTEAFFGQGTRLTVV.

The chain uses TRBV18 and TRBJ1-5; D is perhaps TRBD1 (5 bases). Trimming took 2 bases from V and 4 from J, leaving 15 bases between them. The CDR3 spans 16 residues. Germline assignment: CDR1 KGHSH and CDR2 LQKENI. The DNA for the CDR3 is TGTGCCAGCTCACCATCAGGGACGCGGGGTAATCAGCCCCAGCATTTT. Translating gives CASSPSGTRGNQPQHF.

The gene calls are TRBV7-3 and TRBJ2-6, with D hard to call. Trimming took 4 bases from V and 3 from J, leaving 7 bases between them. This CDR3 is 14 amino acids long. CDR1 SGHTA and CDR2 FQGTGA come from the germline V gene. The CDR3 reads CASSYGYGANVLTF. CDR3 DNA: TGTGCCAGCAGCTACGGGTATGGGGCCAACGTCCTGACTTTC.

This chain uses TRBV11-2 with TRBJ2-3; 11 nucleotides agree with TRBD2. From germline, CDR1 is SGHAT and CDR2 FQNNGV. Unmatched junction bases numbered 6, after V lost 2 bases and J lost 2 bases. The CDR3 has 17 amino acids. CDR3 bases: TGTGCCAGCAGCTTAAGTACTAGCGGGAGAGTCACAGATACGCAGTATTTT. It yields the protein CASSLSTSGRVTDTQYF.

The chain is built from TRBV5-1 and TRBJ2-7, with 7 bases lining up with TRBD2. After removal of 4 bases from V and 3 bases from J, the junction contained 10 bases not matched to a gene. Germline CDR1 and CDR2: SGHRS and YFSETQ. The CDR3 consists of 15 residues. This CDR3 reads CASSLRRGSFYEQYF. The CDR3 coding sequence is TGCGCCAGCAGCCTACGTCGCGGGAGTTTCTACGAGCAGTACTTC.

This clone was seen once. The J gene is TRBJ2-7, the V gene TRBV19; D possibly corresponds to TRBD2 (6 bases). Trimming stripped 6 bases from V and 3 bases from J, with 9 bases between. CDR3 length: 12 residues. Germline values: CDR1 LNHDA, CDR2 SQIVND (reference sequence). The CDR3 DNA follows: TGTGCCAGTAGCCAGGAGGGCTACGAGCAGTACTTC. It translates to CASSQEGYEQYF.

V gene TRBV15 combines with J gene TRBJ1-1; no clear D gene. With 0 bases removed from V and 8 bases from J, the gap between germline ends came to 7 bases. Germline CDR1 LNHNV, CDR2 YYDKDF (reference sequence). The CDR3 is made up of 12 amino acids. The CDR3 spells CATSREGREAFF. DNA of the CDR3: TGTGCCACCAGCAGAGAGGGCCGAGAAGCTTTCTTT.

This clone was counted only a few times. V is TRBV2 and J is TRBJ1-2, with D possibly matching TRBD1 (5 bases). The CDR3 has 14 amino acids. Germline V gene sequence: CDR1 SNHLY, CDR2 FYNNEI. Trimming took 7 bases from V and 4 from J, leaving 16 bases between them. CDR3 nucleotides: TGTGCCAGCACCAAGGGGTCAGGTAGCTATGGCTACACCTTC. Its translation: CASTKGSGSYGYTF.

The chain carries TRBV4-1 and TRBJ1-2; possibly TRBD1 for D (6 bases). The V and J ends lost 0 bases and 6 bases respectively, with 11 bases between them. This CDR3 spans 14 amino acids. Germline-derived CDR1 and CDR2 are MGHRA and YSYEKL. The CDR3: CASSQDARGNGYTF. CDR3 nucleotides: TGCGCCAGCAGCCAAGATGCCAGGGGTAATGGCTACACCTTC.

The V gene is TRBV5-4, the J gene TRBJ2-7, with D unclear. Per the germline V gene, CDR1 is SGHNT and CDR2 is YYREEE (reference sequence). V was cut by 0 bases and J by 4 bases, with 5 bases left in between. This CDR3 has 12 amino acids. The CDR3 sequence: CASSLDRYEQYF. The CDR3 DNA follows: TGTGCCAGCAGCTTGGACAGATACGAGCAGTACTTC.

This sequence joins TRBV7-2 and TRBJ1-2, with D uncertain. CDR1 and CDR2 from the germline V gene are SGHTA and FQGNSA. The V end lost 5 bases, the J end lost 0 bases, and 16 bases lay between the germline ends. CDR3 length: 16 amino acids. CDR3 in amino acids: CASSLHLKLANYGYTF. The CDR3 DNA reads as TGTGCCAGCAGCCTCCACCTGAAGTTAGCTAACTATGGCTACACCTTC.

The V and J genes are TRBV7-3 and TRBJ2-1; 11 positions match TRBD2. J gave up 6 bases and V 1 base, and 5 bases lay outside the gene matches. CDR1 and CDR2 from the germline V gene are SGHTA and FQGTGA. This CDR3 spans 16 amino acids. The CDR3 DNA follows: TGTGCCAGCAGCTTAAGCGGGACTAGCGGACCCAATGAGCAGTTCTTC. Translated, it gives CASSLSGTSGPNEQFF.

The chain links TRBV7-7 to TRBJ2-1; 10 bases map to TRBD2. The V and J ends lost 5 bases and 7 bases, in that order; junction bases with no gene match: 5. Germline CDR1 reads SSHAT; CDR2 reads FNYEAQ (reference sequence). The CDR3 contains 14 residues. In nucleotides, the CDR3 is TGTGCCAGCAGCCCCCGACTAGCGGGTAATGAGCAGTTCTTC. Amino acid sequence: CASSPRLAGNEQFF.

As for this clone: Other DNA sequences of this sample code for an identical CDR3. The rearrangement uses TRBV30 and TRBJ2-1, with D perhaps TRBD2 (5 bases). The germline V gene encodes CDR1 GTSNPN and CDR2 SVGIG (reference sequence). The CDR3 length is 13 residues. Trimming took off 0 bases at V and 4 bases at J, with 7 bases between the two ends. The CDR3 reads CAWSVGRYNEQFF. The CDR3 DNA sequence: TGTGCCTGGAGTGTAGGGAGATACAATGAGCAGTTCTTC.

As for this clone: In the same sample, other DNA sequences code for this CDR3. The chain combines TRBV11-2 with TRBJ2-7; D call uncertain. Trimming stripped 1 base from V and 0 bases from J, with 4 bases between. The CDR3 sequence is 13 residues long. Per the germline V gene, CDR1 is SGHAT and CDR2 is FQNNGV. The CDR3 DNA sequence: TGTGCCAGCAGCTTAGGGAGCTCCTACGAGCAGTACTTC. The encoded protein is CASSLGSSYEQYF.

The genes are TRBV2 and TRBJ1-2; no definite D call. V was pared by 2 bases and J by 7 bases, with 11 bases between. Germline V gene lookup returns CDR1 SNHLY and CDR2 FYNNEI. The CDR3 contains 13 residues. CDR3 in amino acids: CASSEPSPSGYTF. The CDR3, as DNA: TGTGCCAGCAGTGAACCCTCACCGAGTGGCTACACCTTC.

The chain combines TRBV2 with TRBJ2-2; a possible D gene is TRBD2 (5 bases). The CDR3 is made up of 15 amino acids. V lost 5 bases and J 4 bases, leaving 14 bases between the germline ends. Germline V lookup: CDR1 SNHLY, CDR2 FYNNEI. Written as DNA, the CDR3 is TGTGCCAGCAGTTGGACTCTCGAATTCACCGGGGAGCTGTTTTTT. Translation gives CASSWTLEFTGELFF.

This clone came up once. The CDR3 nucleotides are TGTGCCAGCAGTTCTGCAGGGGGAGGCACAGATACGCAGTATTTT. Amino acids: CASSSAGGGTDTQYF. The V and J genes are TRBV6-5 and TRBJ2-3; 7 bases fit TRBD1. CDR3 length: 15 residues. J was trimmed by 1 base and V by 4 bases; bases with no gene match: 5. Germline values: CDR1 MNHEY, CDR2 SVGAGI.

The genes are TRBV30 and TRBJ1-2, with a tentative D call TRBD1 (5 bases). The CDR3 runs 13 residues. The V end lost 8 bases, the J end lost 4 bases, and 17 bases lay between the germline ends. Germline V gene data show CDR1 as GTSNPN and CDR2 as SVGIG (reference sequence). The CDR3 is CAGDAGLSYGYTF. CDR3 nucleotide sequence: TGTGCCGGGGACGCGGGGCTTAGCTATGGCTACACCTTC.

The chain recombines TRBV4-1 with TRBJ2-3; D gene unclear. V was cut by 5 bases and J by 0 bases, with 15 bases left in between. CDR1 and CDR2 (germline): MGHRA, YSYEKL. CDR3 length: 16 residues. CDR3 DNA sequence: TGCGCCAGCAGCGCCCCTTTGGGCTTAAGCACAGATACGCAGTATTTT. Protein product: CASSAPLGLSTDTQYF.

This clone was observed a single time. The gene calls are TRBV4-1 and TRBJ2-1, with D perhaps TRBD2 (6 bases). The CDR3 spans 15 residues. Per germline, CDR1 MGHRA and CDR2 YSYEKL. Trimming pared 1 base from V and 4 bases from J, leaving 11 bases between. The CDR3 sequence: CASSQVTSRYNEQFF. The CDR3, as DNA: TGCGCCAGCAGCCAAGTCACTAGCCGGTACAATGAGCAGTTCTTC.

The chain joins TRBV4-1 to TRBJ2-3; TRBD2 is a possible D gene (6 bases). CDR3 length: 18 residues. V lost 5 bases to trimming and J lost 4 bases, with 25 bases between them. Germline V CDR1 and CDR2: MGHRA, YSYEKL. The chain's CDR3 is CASSYNIRRAGGADTQYF. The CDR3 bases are TGCGCCAGCAGCTACAACATCCGGAGGGCCGGAGGGGCAGATACGCAGTATTTT.

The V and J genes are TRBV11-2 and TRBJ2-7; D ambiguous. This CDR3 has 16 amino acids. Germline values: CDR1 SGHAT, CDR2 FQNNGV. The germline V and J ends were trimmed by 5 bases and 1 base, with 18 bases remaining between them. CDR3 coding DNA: TGTGCCAGCAGCCATCCACCGGGTTTCTTATCCTACGAGCAGTACTTC. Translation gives CASSHPPGFLSYEQYF.

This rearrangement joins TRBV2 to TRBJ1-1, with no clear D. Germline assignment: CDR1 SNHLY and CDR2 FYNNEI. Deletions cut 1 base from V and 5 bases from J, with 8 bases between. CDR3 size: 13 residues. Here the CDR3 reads CASSEGRGTEAFF. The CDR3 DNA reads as TGTGCCAGCAGTGAAGGAAGAGGGACTGAAGCTTTCTTT.

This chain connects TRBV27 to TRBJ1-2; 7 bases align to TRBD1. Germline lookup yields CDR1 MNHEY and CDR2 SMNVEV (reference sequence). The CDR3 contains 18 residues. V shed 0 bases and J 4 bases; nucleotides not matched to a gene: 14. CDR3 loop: CASSLSPTAYGTVYGYTF. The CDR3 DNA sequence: TGTGCCAGCAGTTTATCGCCAACCGCGTACGGGACAGTCTATGGCTACACCTTC.

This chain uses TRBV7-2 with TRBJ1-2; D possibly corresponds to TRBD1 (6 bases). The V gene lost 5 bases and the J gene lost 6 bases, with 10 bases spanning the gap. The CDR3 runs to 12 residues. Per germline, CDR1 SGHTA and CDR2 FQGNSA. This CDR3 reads CASSIPGDGYTF. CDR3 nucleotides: TGTGCCAGCAGCATCCCAGGGGATGGCTACACCTTC.

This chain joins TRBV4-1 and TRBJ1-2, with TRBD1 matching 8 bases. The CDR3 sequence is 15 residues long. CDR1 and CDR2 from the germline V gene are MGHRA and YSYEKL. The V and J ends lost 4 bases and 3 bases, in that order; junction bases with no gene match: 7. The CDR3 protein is CASSLQGASDYGYTF. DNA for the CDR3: TGCGCCAGCAGCCTCCAGGGGGCTTCGGACTATGGCTACACCTTC.

CDR3 nucleotides: TGTGCCAGCAGCTTACAAGGCCTTGGGGGCTTCTCTGGAAACACCATATATTTT. This gives the protein CASSLQGLGGFSGNTIYF. The chain links TRBV7-2 to TRBJ1-3; D is perhaps TRBD1 (6 bases). Trimming removed 2 bases from V and 0 bases from J, with 17 bases in between. Germline V gives CDR1 SGHTA, CDR2 FQGNSA. The CDR3 sequence is 18 residues long.

The CDR3 DNA follows: TGTGCCAGCAGCCAAGACGGGGTTCTAGGACTAGCGGGGTTAGAGACCCAGTACTTC. It translates to CASSQDGVLGLAGLETQYF. The chain links TRBV4-2 to TRBJ2-5; 12 nucleotides agree with TRBD2. The V gene's germline CDR1 is LGHNA and CDR2 YNFKEQ. The CDR3 totals 19 residues. Unmatched junction bases numbered 12, after V lost 0 bases and J lost 4 bases.